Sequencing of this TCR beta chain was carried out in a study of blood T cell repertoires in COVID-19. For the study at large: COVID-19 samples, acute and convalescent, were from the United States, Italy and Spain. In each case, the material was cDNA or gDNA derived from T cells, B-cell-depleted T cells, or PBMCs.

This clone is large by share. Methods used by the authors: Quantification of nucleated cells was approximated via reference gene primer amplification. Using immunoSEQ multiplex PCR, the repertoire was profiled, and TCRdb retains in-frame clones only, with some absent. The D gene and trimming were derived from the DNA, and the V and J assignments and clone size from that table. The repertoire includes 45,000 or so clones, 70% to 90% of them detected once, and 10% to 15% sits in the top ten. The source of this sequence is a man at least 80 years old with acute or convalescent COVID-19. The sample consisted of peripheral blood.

This chain's CDR3 is CASSLISGVNEQFF. The CDR3 region has the DNA TGTGCCAGCAGCTTAATCTCCGGGGTTAATGAGCAGTTCTTC. The rearrangement joins TRBV7-3 to TRBJ2-1; the D gene is possibly TRBD2 (5 bases). Trimming pared 1 base from V and 7 bases from J, leaving 11 bases between. This CDR3 spans 14 amino acids. Germline V gene lookup returns CDR1 SGHTA and CDR2 FQGTGA.